Following are 11 T cell receptor beta chains from one sample sequenced in a study of T-cell memory formation after mild COVID-19. TCRdb re-called the 5' RACE reads with MiXCR, one entry per CDR3 protein. Of around 340,000 distinct CDR3 sequences in the sample, roughly 13% were seen once. The sample was PBMCs or a T cell subset sorted from them (not recorded which). These receptors all come from a man between 18 and 29 years old who had mild COVID-19 (a few samples of this study predate the infection). Cell type and time point are not known.

Many counts were recorded for this clonotype. The V and J genes are TRBV28 and TRBJ2-3; D possibly corresponds to TRBD2 (6 bases). The germline V and J ends were trimmed by 3 bases and 1 base, with 11 bases remaining between them. Germline assignment: CDR1 MDHEN and CDR2 SYDVKM. This CDR3 spans 15 amino acids. The CDR3 region is CASSLGGLGTDTQYF. In DNA, the CDR3 is TGTGCCAGCAGTTTGGGGGGACTGGGCACAGATACGCAGTATTTT.

This clonotype was picked up a small number of times. The genes are TRBV6-2 or TRBV6-3 and TRBJ2-7; 10 nucleotides line up with TRBD2. CDR1 is MNHEY and CDR2 is SVGEGT in the germline V gene. CDR3 length: 14 amino acids. Trimming removed 6 bases from V and 3 bases from J; junction bases left unmatched: 5. The CDR3 sequence: CASRSRTSGYEQYF. CDR3 DNA: TGTGCCAGCAGATCCCGGACTAGCGGCTACGAGCAGTACTTC.

This clonotype was recorded at least ten times. The chain links TRBV11-2 to TRBJ2-7; D is perhaps TRBD1 or TRBD2 (5 bases each). The V gene lost 5 bases and the J gene lost 5 bases, with 19 bases spanning the gap. In germline, CDR1 is SGHAT, CDR2 FQNNGV. There are 15 residues in the CDR3. The CDR3 DNA is TGTGCCAGCAGCCGCGGAGACAGCTCCGGGGACGAGCAGTACGTC. The encoded protein is CASSRGDSSGDEQYV.

The rearrangement uses TRBV27 and TRBJ2-3, with TRBD2 matching 11 bases. Germline CDR1 reads MNHEY; CDR2 reads SMNVEV (reference sequence). CDR3 length: 15 residues. V was clipped by 5 bases and J by 6 bases; unmatched bases: 7. The CDR3 region is CASSPRSGGADTQYF. DNA for the CDR3: TGTGCCAGCAGTCCCCGTAGCGGGGGGGCGGATACGCAGTATTTT.

This clonotype was observed a handful of times. The gene calls are TRBV18 and TRBJ2-5; no reliable D call. V lost 6 bases and J lost 1, with 12 bases in between. The CDR3 contains 14 residues. CDR1 and CDR2 (germline): KGHSH, LQKENI. The CDR3 DNA sequence: TGTGCCAGCTCGGTCCTAAGTTTCCAAGAGACCCAGTACTTC. Translating gives CASSVLSFQETQYF.

This clonotype has a handful of counts. The chain is built from TRBV30 and TRBJ2-7; D ambiguous. CDR1 GTSNPN and CDR2 SVGIG come from the germline V gene (reference sequence). The V gene lost 5 bases and the J gene lost 3 bases, with 8 bases spanning the gap. This CDR3 is 11 amino acids long. DNA of the CDR3: TGTGCCTGGGGGTCGGGCTACGAGCAGTACTTC. Its protein is CAWGSGYEQYF.

In nucleotides, the CDR3 is TGTGCCACCAGCAGCGCACAGACCTACGAGCAGTACTTC. Protein sequence: CATSSAQTYEQYF. The chain uses TRBV15 and TRBJ2-7, with D unclear. The V end lost 3 bases, the J end lost 2 bases, and 8 bases lay between the germline ends. This CDR3 region has 13 residues. Germline CDR1 LNHNV, CDR2 YYDKDF (reference sequence).

The chain combines TRBV12-3 or TRBV12-4 with TRBJ2-7; D is tentatively TRBD1 or TRBD2 (6 bases each). This CDR3 region has 15 residues. The V gene lost 6 bases and the J gene lost 1 base, with 16 bases spanning the gap. CDR3: CASSTTGRRSYEQYF. The CDR3 bases are TGTGCCAGCAGCACAACAGGGAGGAGGTCCTACGAGCAGTACTTC.

This clonotype was seen a few times. The V gene is TRBV7-3, the J gene TRBJ2-1; D unresolved. Between the trimmed V and J ends, which lost 1 base and 7 bases, there was a span of 8 bases. The CDR3 runs 13 residues. From germline, CDR1 is SGHTA and CDR2 FQGTGA. The CDR3 region has the DNA TGTGCCAGCAGCTTAATATTGGGGAATGAGCAGTTCTTC. Amino acid sequence: CASSLILGNEQFF.

This clonotype occurred a few times. The chain joins TRBV15 to TRBJ1-1; 7 bases are shared with TRBD1. Trimming cost V 1 base and J 10 bases; bases outside gene matches: 0. The CDR3 covers 11 residues. Germline CDR1 reads LNHNV; CDR2 reads YYDKDF (reference sequence). CDR3 nucleotide sequence: TGTGCCACCAGCAGAGCAGGGGGAGCTTTCTTT. This gives the protein CATSRAGGAFF.

The rearrangement uses TRBV6-2 or TRBV6-3 and TRBJ1-6; D possibly corresponds to TRBD1 (6 bases). The CDR3 consists of 11 residues. The V end was cut by 2 bases, the J end by 18 bases, with 11 bases between. Germline V lookup: CDR1 MNHEY, CDR2 SVGEGT. The CDR3 region has the DNA TGTGCCAGCAGTTACGGACAGCGATACCACTTT. The encoded protein is CASSYGQRYHF.